This T cell receptor beta chain is from a study of cytomegalovirus exposure and HLA in healthy donors. Study-level points and caveats: Later analysis placed DRB1 highest and HLA-C lowest in TCR association rates, which differed by HLA locus.

Trimming took off 3 bases at V and 3 bases at J, with 5 bases between the two ends. CDR3 length: 13 residues. Germline CDR1 is MNHEY and CDR2 is SMNVEV (reference sequence). Those who donated were healthy bone marrow donors. This clone showed up just once. Antigen unknown. A multiplex PCR was run with 60 Vbeta primers and 13 Jbeta primers. The assay was immunoSEQ multiplex PCR, and TCRdb's table has in-frame clones only and misses some. The sample records 150,000 to 200,000 clones, approximately 80% being singletons. The source of this sequence is a woman aged 35 to 49 in good health and CMV-seronegative. The sequencing input was PBMCs. The chain links TRBV27 to TRBJ1-4; D uncertain. The CDR3 loop reads CASSLRANEKLFF. For the CDR3, the DNA is TGTGCCAGCAGTTTGCGGGCTAATGAAAAACTGTTTTTT.